This TCR beta chain was documented in a study of regulatory T cells in long-lasting Graves disease. Time point given: persistent/refractory GD, antithyroid drugs over 5 years with positive TRAb. There was RNA extracted from PBMCs, and the TCR library was made from it. This CDR3 comprises 13 residues. Looked up from germline, CDR1 is SSHAT and CDR2 is FNYEAQ (reference sequence). Library construction for TCR beta used iRepertoire HTBI primers and Arm-PCR of CDR3 regions. TCRdb independently ran MiXCR on the multiplex PCR reads; one entry per CDR3 protein. The table records about 460,000 distinct CDR3 sequences, approximately 23% of them present only once. This clonotype was seen a few times. Sequence at one end of the junction differs from germline and may be a read error.

The V gene is TRBV7-7, the J gene TRBJ1-5; D gene ambiguous. This sequence was found in a female donor with Graves disease. Sequencing was performed on peripheral blood mononuclear cells (PBMCs), taken when the disease was refractory, from a patient treated with antithyroid drugs. CDR3 amino acids: CASSLAEDQPQHF. CDR3 DNA sequence: TGTGCTAGCAGCTTAGCAGAGGATCAGCCCCAGCATTTT. Drawing the rest from reference TRBV7-7 and TRBJ1-5, the complete variable domain is GAGVSQSPRYKVTKRGQDVTLRCDPISSHATLYWYQQALGQGPEFLTYFNYEAQPDKSGLPSDRFSAERPEGSISTLTIQRTEQRDSAMYRCASSLAEDQPQHFGDGTRLSIL.